The clone carrying this TCR beta chain has just a few counts. The antigen remains undetermined. The investigators reverse transcribed all of the isolated RNA, so they sequenced expressed TCRB transcripts. Using immunoSEQ multiplex PCR, the repertoire was profiled, and TCRdb retains in-frame clones only, with some absent. The sample has 640,000 or so clones, 13% seen once; the top ten hold 0.022%. In germline, CDR1 is GTSNPN, CDR2 SVGIG (reference sequence). There are 15 residues in the CDR3. V was shortened by 4 bases and J by 4 bases, with 19 bases between the two germline ends. This sample stems from a study of beta chain features in type 1 diabetes. Study-wide points: Amplification by PCR could prefer shorter templates, with the same effect in patients and controls. The VDJ junctions of type 1 diabetes patients carried fewer insertions and more deletions. Across all four CD4+ subsets, people with type 1 diabetes showed modestly shorter TCRB CDR3s. Across patients, naive, central memory and Treg TCRB repertoires exhibited apparently greater similarity than was observed across healthy donors.

The genes are TRBV30 and TRBJ1-2, with TRBD1 as a possible D gene (5 bases). The clonotype was recovered from a man aged 18 to 29 with type 1 diabetes. The specimen sequenced was naive CD4+ T cells from blood. The CDR3 nucleotides read TGTGCCTGGATCCGATCCGGGGCCCTAGTCTATGGCTACACCTTC. This gives the protein CAWIRSGALVYGYTF.